Presented here are 27 T cell receptor beta chains from one specimen sequenced in a study of cytomegalovirus exposure and HLA in healthy donors. Amplification used 60 Vbeta primers and 13 Jbeta primers. Data came from immunoSEQ multiplex PCR; TCRdb stores just in-frame clones and leaves some out. The sample lists fewer than 250,000 clones, about four fifths occurring once. Input material: PBMCs. The source of these receptors is a man aged 35-49 years in good health and CMV-seropositive.

V gene TRBV6-1 combines with J gene TRBJ1-1, with 8 positions matching TRBD1. Trimming cost V 1 base and J 4 bases; bases outside gene matches: 8. CDR1 and CDR2 (germline): MNHNS, SASEGT. The CDR3 has 16 residues. CDR3 in DNA: TGTGCCAGCAGTGAAGGGGGCAGGGGGCTTTCCACTGAAGCTTTCTTT. Translated, it gives CASSEGGRGLSTEAFF.

This chain connects TRBV6-5 to TRBJ2-7, with D possibly matching TRBD2 (6 bases). CDR3 length equals 16 residues. Germline values: CDR1 MNHEY, CDR2 SVGAGI. The V and J ends lost 0 bases and 3 bases respectively, with 15 bases between them. The CDR3 DNA sequence: TGTGCCAGCAGTTACTCGTCAGGCCGGGAGTTCTACGAGCAGTACTTC. The encoded protein is CASSYSSGREFYEQYF.

This rearrangement joins TRBV2 to TRBJ2-3, with D maybe TRBD2 (6 bases). The CDR3 is 15 amino acids. The V end was cut by 4 bases, the J end by 0 bases, with 11 bases between. Germline CDR1 is SNHLY and CDR2 is FYNNEI. CDR3 coding DNA: TGTGCCAGCAGTGTTCTAGCGCTAAGCACAGATACGCAGTATTTT. This encodes CASSVLALSTDTQYF.

The V and J genes are TRBV14 and TRBJ1-5; 7 nucleotides align to TRBD1. In germline, CDR1 is SGHDN, CDR2 FVKESK. Trimming cost V 2 bases and J 7 bases; bases outside gene matches: 2. CDR3 size: 13 residues. The CDR3: CASSQSQGQPQHF. The CDR3 DNA follows: TGTGCCAGCAGCCAATCACAGGGGCAGCCCCAGCATTTT. The whole variable domain, filled in from reference TRBV14 and TRBJ1-5, reads EAGVTQFPSHSVIEKGQTVTLRCDPISGHDNLYWYRRVMGKEIKFLLHFVKESKQDESGMPNNRFLAERTGGTYSTLKVQPAELEDSGVYFCASSQSQGQPQHFGDGTRLSIL.

The chain joins TRBV5-4 to TRBJ1-1; TRBD1 aligns across 7 bases. The CDR3 loop spans 14 amino acids. Germline loops: CDR1 SGHNT, CDR2 YYREEE (reference sequence). Unmatched junction bases numbered 3, after V lost 0 bases and J lost 4 bases. For the CDR3, the DNA is TGTGCCAGCAGCTTGGTAAGACAGGGCACTGAAGCTTTCTTT. Its translation: CASSLVRQGTEAFF. The variable domain in full, with the rest retrieved from reference TRBV5-4 and TRBJ1-1, is ETGVTQSPTHLIKTRGQQVTLRCSSQSGHNTVSWYQQALGQGPQFIFQYYREEENGRGNFPPRFSGLQFPNYSSELNVNALELDDSALYLCASSLVRQGTEAFFGQGTRLTVV.

This chain uses TRBV27 with TRBJ2-1, with 8 nucleotides matching TRBD2. The CDR3 extends over 13 amino acids. CDR1 is MNHEY and CDR2 is SMNVEV in the germline V gene (reference sequence). V gave up 6 bases and J gave up 3 bases; unmatched junction bases: 1. The CDR3, as DNA: TGTGCCAGCAGAAGCGGGGGCTACAATGAGCAGTTCTTC. This codes for CASRSGGYNEQFF.

This chain links TRBV7-8 with TRBJ2-2; D is ambiguous. Germline loops: CDR1 SGHVS, CDR2 FQNEAQ. CDR3 length equals 9 residues. In DNA, the CDR3 is TGTGCTTCCGGCGGGGAGCTGTTTTTT. Encoded protein: CASGGELFF.

The chain carries TRBV19 and TRBJ2-7; 7 bases align to TRBD1. The CDR3 totals 14 residues. The V segment lost 6 bases and the J segment 2 bases; nucleotides outside the gene matches: 7. Germline loops: CDR1 LNHDA, CDR2 SQIVND (reference sequence). The CDR3, as DNA: TGTGCCAGTAGAATGACAGGGACGACCTACGAGCAGTACTTC. Encoded protein: CASRMTGTTYEQYF.

The chain links TRBV11-2 to TRBJ2-7, with 12 positions matching TRBD2. The CDR3 consists of 15 residues. The germline gives CDR1 SGHAT, CDR2 FQNNGV. The J segment lost 2 bases and the V segment lost 5 bases, leaving 4 bases of the junction unmatched. This chain's CDR3 is CASSRTSGDPYEQYF. CDR3 bases: TGTGCCAGCAGCAGGACTAGCGGGGATCCCTACGAGCAGTACTTC. Drawing the rest from reference TRBV11-2 and TRBJ2-7, the complete variable domain is EAGVAQSPRYKIIEKRQSVAFWCNPISGHATLYWYQQILGQGPKLLIQFQNNGVVDDSQLPKDRFSAERLKGVDSTLKIQPAKLEDSAVYLCASSRTSGDPYEQYFGPGTRLTVT.

The chain recombines TRBV6-6 with TRBJ1-1, with D hard to call. V lost 0 bases, J lost 1 base, and 6 bases lay in between. CDR1 MNHNY and CDR2 SVGAGI come from the germline V gene (reference sequence). CDR3 length equals 14 residues. The CDR3 sequence is CASSYSGRNTEAFF. CDR3 in DNA: TGTGCCAGCAGTTACTCGGGCAGGAACACTGAAGCTTTCTTT.

V usage is TRBV5-8 and J usage is TRBJ2-7; D possibly corresponds to TRBD1 (5 bases). The V and J ends lost 0 bases and 2 bases respectively, with 12 bases between them. CDR3 length: 15 amino acids. CDR1 and CDR2 (germline): SGHTS, YDEGEE. This chain's CDR3 is CASSLERGKAYEQYF. CDR3 DNA: TGTGCCAGCAGCTTGGAAAGGGGAAAGGCCTACGAGCAGTACTTC.

The chain has TRBV18 and TRBJ1-2; D remains unclear. CDR3 length: 13 amino acids. The germline CDR1 and CDR2 sequences are KGHSH and LQKENI. Trimming took off 3 bases at V and 2 bases at J, with 7 bases between the two ends. The CDR3 region has the DNA TGTGCCAGCTCACCCAGTACCAACTATGGCTACACCTTC. Protein sequence: CASSPSTNYGYTF.

This chain uses TRBV5-6 with TRBJ2-7; perhaps TRBD1 as D (5 bases). Trimming removed 4 bases from V and 8 bases from J, with 19 bases in between. CDR1 is SGHDT and CDR2 is YYEEEE in the germline V gene. CDR3 length equals 14 residues. The CDR3 DNA is TGTGCCAGCAGCCTGAATGGGGCCGGCTCGCAGCAGTACTTC. It codes for CASSLNGAGSQQYF. The variable domain in full, with the rest retrieved from reference TRBV5-6 and TRBJ2-7, is DAGVTQSPTHLIKTRGQQVTLRCSPKSGHDTVSWYQQALGQGPQFIFQYYEEEERQRGNFPDRFSGHQFPNYSSELNVNALLLGDSALYLCASSLNGAGSQQYFGPGTRLTVT.

V gene TRBV30 combines with J gene TRBJ2-3; 8 bases are a match to TRBD1. Trimming removed 5 bases from V and 1 base from J; junction bases left unmatched: 8. Germline CDR1 and CDR2: GTSNPN and SVGIG (reference sequence). CDR3 length equals 15 residues. The CDR3 sequence is CAWAPQGARTDTQYF. CDR3 bases: TGTGCCTGGGCTCCGCAGGGGGCACGCACAGATACGCAGTATTTT.

The gene calls are TRBV7-2 and TRBJ1-2, with unresolved D. The length of the CDR3 is 13 residues. With 1 base removed from V and 8 bases from J, the gap between germline ends came to 11 bases. Germline CDR1 and CDR2: SGHTA and FQGNSA. The CDR3, as DNA: TGTGCCAGCAGCTTAGGGGTAGGGAGGGGCTACACCTTC. Translated, it gives CASSLGVGRGYTF.

The chain uses TRBV29-1 and TRBJ1-1; a weak D match, TRBD1 (6 bases). In germline, CDR1 is SQVTM, CDR2 ANQGSEA. With 7 bases removed from V and 5 bases from J, the gap between germline ends came to 14 bases. The CDR3 consists of 12 residues. CDR3 residues: CSALPGETEAFF. The CDR3 DNA reads as TGCAGCGCACTCCCAGGGGAAACTGAAGCTTTCTTT.

V usage is TRBV10-2 and J usage is TRBJ2-7; D possibly corresponds to TRBD2 (5 bases). V lost 3 bases and J lost 4, with 13 bases in between. This CDR3 contains 14 residues. Germline V gives CDR1 WSHSY, CDR2 SAAADI. CDR3 protein: CASSDNNRGYEQYF. The CDR3 DNA sequence: TGCGCCAGCAGTGATAACAATAGAGGGTACGAGCAGTACTTC.

This clone was picked up a small number of times. The chain uses TRBV9 and TRBJ2-3; 9 bases map to TRBD2. There are 15 residues in the CDR3. V lost 1 base, J lost 4 bases, and 4 bases stayed unmatched. Germline V gives CDR1 SGDLS, CDR2 YYNGEE. CDR3 protein: CASSVSGGGADTQYF. CDR3 DNA sequence: TGTGCCAGCAGCGTAAGCGGCGGGGGGGCAGATACGCAGTATTTT.

The gene calls are TRBV5-1 and TRBJ1-3; D gene ambiguous. CDR1 and CDR2 (germline): SGHRS, YFSETQ. The CDR3 extends over 15 amino acids. V was shortened by 3 bases and J by 4 bases, with 14 bases between the two germline ends. The CDR3 nucleotides read TGCGCCAGCAGCTACAATCCCGGCGGGGGAAACACCATATATTTT. Translation gives CASSYNPGGGNTIYF.

The V and J genes are TRBV5-4 and TRBJ1-2; D is possibly TRBD1 (6 bases). The germline V and J ends were trimmed by 4 bases and 4 bases, with 17 bases remaining between them. Germline CDR1 is SGHNT and CDR2 is YYREEE (reference sequence). The length of the CDR3 is 15 residues. CDR3 nucleotide sequence: TGTGCCAGCAGCCCAACCCTGGGGGCGACCTATGGCTACACCTTC. Translating it yields CASSPTLGATYGYTF. Filled out from reference TRBV5-4 and TRBJ1-2, the complete variable domain reads ETGVTQSPTHLIKTRGQQVTLRCSSQSGHNTVSWYQQALGQGPQFIFQYYREEENGRGNFPPRFSGLQFPNYSSELNVNALELDDSALYLCASSPTLGATYGYTFGSGTRLTVV.

This chain links TRBV9 with TRBJ1-1; 7 positions match TRBD1. Germline values: CDR1 SGDLS, CDR2 YYNGEE. With V trimmed by 2 bases and J by 5 bases, 6 bases remained unmatched. The CDR3 consists of 14 residues. The CDR3, as DNA: TGTGCCAGCAGCGTCACAGGGGAAAGGACTGAAGCTTTCTTT. It translates to CASSVTGERTEAFF. Full variable domain (missing parts from reference TRBV9 and TRBJ1-1): DSGVTQTPKHLITATGQRVTLRCSPRSGDLSVYWYQQSLDQGLQFLIQYYNGEERAKGNILERFSAQQFPDLHSELNLSSLELGDSALYFCASSVTGERTEAFFGQGTRLTVV.

The V call is TRBV7-2, the J call TRBJ2-7, with D unclear. V lost 4 bases, J lost 3 bases, and 7 bases lay in between. Germline CDR1 is SGHTA and CDR2 is FQGNSA. The CDR3 sequence is 12 residues long. The CDR3 DNA follows: TGTGCCAGCAGCTACTCCGTCTACGAGCAGTACTTC. Protein: CASSYSVYEQYF.

J is TRBJ1-5 and V is TRBV28; a possible D gene is TRBD1 (6 bases). This CDR3 has 16 amino acids. The germline V gene has CDR1 MDHEN and CDR2 SYDVKM. V lost 6 bases and J 5 bases, leaving 20 bases between the germline ends. CDR3 nucleotide sequence: TGTGCCAGCAGGGGTGGGGGCTCCCACCCCGATCAGCCCCAGCATTTT. As protein: CASRGGGSHPDQPQHF.

The rearrangement joins TRBV9 to TRBJ2-5; 9 bases are a match to TRBD2. CDR1 is SGDLS, CDR2 YYNGEE, per germline. This CDR3 comprises 14 residues. The V and J ends lost 0 bases and 11 bases, in that order; junction bases with no gene match: 8. The CDR3 bases are TGTGCCAGCAGCGTAGCGGGTAGCGGGAGTCCTCAGTACTTC. This translates into CASSVAGSGSPQYF.

J is TRBJ2-1 and V is TRBV29-1; a weak D match, TRBD2 (6 bases). The CDR3 sequence is 13 residues long. Looked up from germline, CDR1 is SQVTM and CDR2 is ANQGSEA. Trimming pared 3 bases from V and 8 bases from J, leaving 14 bases between. The CDR3 bases are TGCAGCGTTGAGTATACGGGAGCAGATGAGCAGTTCTTC. It yields the protein CSVEYTGADEQFF.

This sequence joins TRBV25-1 and TRBJ2-5, with 8 bases identical to TRBD2. The CDR3 is 12 residues long. Germline CDR1 and CDR2: MGHDK and SYGVNS. Unmatched junction bases numbered 2, after V lost 6 bases and J lost 5 bases. The CDR3 loop reads CASSPGGETQYF. The CDR3 bases are TGTGCCAGCAGCCCGGGAGGGGAGACCCAGTACTTC.

The rearrangement uses TRBV2 and TRBJ2-2; TRBD1 matches 8 bases. This CDR3 contains 15 residues. Trimming cost V 6 bases and J 6 bases; bases outside gene matches: 9. Germline V gives CDR1 SNHLY, CDR2 FYNNEI. Here the CDR3 reads CASSLDREGSGELFF. The CDR3 DNA reads as TGTGCCAGCAGCCTGGACAGGGAAGGATCCGGGGAGCTGTTTTTT.